This T cell receptor beta chain came from a study of response to subunit inactivated influenza vaccine. CDR1 and CDR2 (germline): DFQATT, SNEGSKA (reference sequence). The CDR3 has 14 residues. V shed 6 bases, J shed 4 bases, and the junction held 8 bases outside the gene matches. TCRdb used MiXCR to reprocess the RT-PCR reads, holding one entry per CDR3 protein. The table has roughly 540,000 distinct CDR3 sequences, around 21% seen once; the top ten hold around 2.8%. In its sample, this clonotype was seen a few times. Separately, the same data were catalogued under a study of T cells expressing NK-cell markers. From that paper: Beta-chain TCR cDNA was generated via 5'RACE template switching with UMIs. A few of the donors also had these clonotypes leading their CD3+CD56-NKG2C+ fraction.

This sequence originates from a man aged 50-60 years who received an inactivated influenza vaccine. The specimen was CD4+ T cells sorted from PBMCs, collected 11 to 12 days after vaccination. The rearrangement joins TRBV20-1 to TRBJ2-1; 8 bases align to TRBD2. The CDR3 is CSARLATGYNEQFF. For the CDR3, the DNA is TGCAGTGCCAGACTAGCGACCGGGTACAATGAGCAGTTCTTC.